This T cell receptor beta chain was obtained from a study of T-cell reconstitution after alpha-beta-depleted transplantation in children (dated by TCRdb to about 2016). Background for the entire study: Using TCR repertoire profiling, the study quantitatively followed how T-cell immune reconstitution unfolded in children after TCRalphabeta/CD19-depleted allogeneic hematopoietic cell transplantation.

Library prep was done by PCR. The data were produced on an Illumina HiSeq 2500. Molecular barcoding was employed in the preparation of TCR libraries, with unique molecular identifiers being used to normalize TCRbeta repertoire quantification. The raw public data were reprocessed by TCRdb itself: fastp quality trimming at Q25, MiXCR clonotype calling, in-frame beta chains only. Identical CDR3 proteins give one entry, which carries the most common genes and DNA. Present in this sample are about 540,000 distinct CDR3 sequences, about a sixth of which were seen just once. 2.5% to 4% of the sample goes to the ten largest clones. Notes on this clonotype: Its antigen remains undetermined. No base quality information exists; no much larger clone differs at one position.

The source was PBMCs from the stem cell graft donor, collected from the stem cell graft. This sequence was found in a human donor who donated a stem cell graft to a child with acute lymphoblastic leukemia.

The sequenced DNA is TGCGCCAGCAGCCCGGGACTAGTCCCAGGCACGCAGTATTTT. This gives the protein CASSPGLVPGTQYF. The V and J segments used are TRBV5-1 and TRBJ2-3, and TRBD2 aligns with 8 junction nucleotides. V is cut back by 4 bases and J by 9 bases, with 10 bases in the junction unmatched. Per the germline V gene, SGHRS is the CDR1 and YFSETQ is the CDR2. From the cysteine up to the phenylalanine, the CDR3 has a length of 14 residues. Of all the DNA, just the CDR3 is kept, 42 bases in frame from base 1.